This T cell receptor (beta chain) was observed in a study of primary melanoma T cells and metastatic recurrence. Across the study: Primary melanomas here were stage T2 to T4, over 1 mm thick.

Concerning this clone itself: Its antigen is undetermined.

Libraries were prepared by immunoSEQ multiplex PCR; TCRdb keeps only in-frame clonotypes and omits some of them. Of about 250 clones in the sample, over 75% were seen once. Study results and limitations: A T-cell-mediated antitumor response in primary melanoma was only suggested.

The sample comprised melanoma tumor tissue. The sequence derives from a human donor with melanoma.

The CDR3 is CASSYSGERWPNVLTF. The CDR3 DNA reads TGTGCCAGCAGTTACTCTGGGGAAAGATGGCCCAACGTCCTGACTTTC. The chain is built from TRBV6-8 and TRBJ2-6; D is ambiguous. This CDR3 is 16 amino acids long. V was trimmed by 0 bases and J by 8 bases, leaving 14 bases between them. The germline CDR1 and CDR2 sequences are MNHGY and SAAAGT.